This paragraph reports one TCR beta chain. Its antigen is undetermined. The sample belongs to a study of cytomegalovirus exposure and HLA in healthy donors. Study-wide results and caveats: CMV serostatus was the sole immune exposure data available. The study reported that TCR beta sequences accurately predicted HLA-A and HLA-B alleles in most subjects.

Germline V CDR1 and CDR2: MNHNS, SASEGT. This CDR3 contains 16 residues. J gave up 0 bases and V 3 bases, and 4 bases lay outside the gene matches. This PCR relied on a set of 60 Vbeta primers and 13 Jbeta primers. Repertoires were generated with immunoSEQ multiplex PCR, while TCRdb's copy carries only in-frame clones and drops some. This sample contains about 50,000 clones. The V and J genes are TRBV6-1 and TRBJ1-4, with 7 bases lining up with TRBD1. Sequences were obtained from PBMCs. This TCR derives from a woman aged 40 to 50 in good health and CMV-seronegative. The CDR3 loop is CASSDSGQSTNEKLFF. CDR3 nucleotides: TGTGCCAGCAGTGATTCGGGACAGTCAACTAATGAAAAACTGTTTTTT.